The source of this T cell receptor beta chain is a study of blood T cell repertoires in COVID-19. Study overall: Material from acute and convalescent COVID-19 was sourced from the United States, Italy and Spain. Sources were T cells, B-cell-depleted T cells, or PBMCs; the material itself was cDNA or gDNA.

Seattle-derived patients entered the study during active infection and were followed longitudinally. This CDR3 region has 11 residues. V lost 7 bases to trimming and J lost 5 bases, with 9 bases between them. Per the germline V gene, CDR1 is MNHEY and CDR2 is SMNVEV (reference sequence). Original data processing: Reference gene primers were amplified, and this amplification served to estimate nucleated cell counts. Here immunoSEQ multiplex PCR was the method, and the copy in TCRdb shows in-frame clones only, minus some. V and J calls and clone size are those listed in that table; D and trimming were worked out from the DNA. The table lists about 250,000 clones, about 91% of them singletons.

The origin of this receptor is a woman aged 25 to 39 with COVID-19, enrolled during active disease. This chain uses TRBV27 with TRBJ2-7; D gene uncertain. Sequenced sample: peripheral blood. The CDR3 reads CASTHEDEQYF. In DNA, the CDR3 is TGTGCCAGCACCCATGAGGACGAGCAGTACTTC.